This T cell receptor beta chain is from a study of shared clonotypes between healthy human individuals. Study details: Every donor yielded three CD4 naive, three CD4 memory, two CD8 naive and one CD8 memory plate.

Sequenced by immunoSEQ multiplex PCR; TCRdb stores in-frame clones only, minus some. Of some 1 million clones listed, 65% to 75% are singletons. Those who donated were healthy HIV-negative adults, with no recent acute infections or vaccinations reported. Study-level results: Against clonotypes common to all four donors, non-shared ones had lower generation probabilities.

The CDR3 consists of 16 residues. The J segment lost 5 bases and the V segment lost 5 bases, leaving 11 bases of the junction unmatched. The germline gives CDR1 MDHEN, CDR2 SYDVKM. As to this clone: Antigen specificity is unknown.

This sequence was found in a man aged 18 to 30 in good health. The rearrangement joins TRBV28 to TRBJ2-2, with 7 bases lining up with TRBD2. Input material: memory CD4+ T cells sorted from blood. Subset given: CD45RA-negative fraction. The DNA for the CDR3 is TGTGCCAGCAGTCCCCGTCGCCCCGGGGGGACCGGGGAGCTGTTTTTT. As protein: CASSPRRPGGTGELFF.